This record covers a single T cell receptor (beta chain). Its antigen is not known. The CDR3 extends over 14 amino acids. V was pared by 4 bases and J by 3 bases, with 10 bases between. Germline V gene data show CDR1 as SNHLY and CDR2 as FYNNEI. Sequencing was performed with immunoSEQ multiplex PCR; in TCRdb, only in-frame clones are kept and a portion is missing. Altogether about a million clones are present, under 80% being singletons, with the ten largest covering around 1.5%. The sample is drawn from a study of shared clonotypes between healthy human individuals. Study observations and caveats: Non-shared clonotypes had lower generation probabilities than those shared by all four donors.

This sequence originates from a man younger than 30 in good health. Sample: memory CD4+ T cells sorted from blood. The sample's subset: CD45RA-negative fraction. This sequence joins TRBV2 and TRBJ1-5; tentatively, D is TRBD1 (5 bases). Written as DNA, the CDR3 is TGTGCCAGCAGTGGGGGGAGAGACAATCAGCCCCAGCATTTT. Its translation: CASSGGRDNQPQHF.